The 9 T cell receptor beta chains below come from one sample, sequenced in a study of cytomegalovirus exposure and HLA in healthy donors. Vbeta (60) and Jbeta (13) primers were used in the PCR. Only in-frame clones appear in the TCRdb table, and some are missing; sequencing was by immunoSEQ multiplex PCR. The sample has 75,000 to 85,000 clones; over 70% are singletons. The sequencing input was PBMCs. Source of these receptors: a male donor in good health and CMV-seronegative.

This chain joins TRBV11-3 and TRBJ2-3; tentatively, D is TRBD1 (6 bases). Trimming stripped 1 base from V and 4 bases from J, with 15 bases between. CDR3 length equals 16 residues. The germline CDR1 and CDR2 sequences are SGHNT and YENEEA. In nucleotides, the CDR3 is TGTGCCAGCAGCTTAGGAACAGGGCCATCGCCAGATACGCAGTATTTT. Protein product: CASSLGTGPSPDTQYF.

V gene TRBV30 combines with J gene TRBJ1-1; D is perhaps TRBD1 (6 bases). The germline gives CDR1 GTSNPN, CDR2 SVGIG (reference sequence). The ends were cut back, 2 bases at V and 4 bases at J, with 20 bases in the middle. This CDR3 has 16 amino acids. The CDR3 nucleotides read TGTGCCTGGAGTTCTGCAGGGATGGGGGCTGTCACTGAAGCTTTCTTT. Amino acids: CAWSSAGMGAVTEAFF.

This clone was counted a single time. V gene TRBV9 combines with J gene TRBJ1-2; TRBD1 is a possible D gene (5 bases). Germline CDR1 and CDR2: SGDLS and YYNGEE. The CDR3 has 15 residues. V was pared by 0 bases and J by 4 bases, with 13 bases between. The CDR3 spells CASSVDPQGTYGYTF. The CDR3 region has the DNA TGTGCCAGCAGCGTAGATCCCCAGGGAACCTATGGCTACACCTTC.

The CDR3, as DNA: TGCAGCGTTGATTTGTCTCAACCCACAGGATATCATGGCTACACCTTC. As protein: CSVDLSQPTGYHGYTF. V is TRBV29-1 and J is TRBJ1-2; a weak D match, TRBD1 (5 bases). Trimming cost V 3 bases and J 6 bases, with 23 bases left between them. The germline CDR1 and CDR2 sequences are SQVTM and ANQGSEA. This CDR3 spans 16 amino acids.

The CDR3 region is CASSKEETDLSYGYTF. The CDR3 bases are TGTGCCAGCAGCAAAGAGGAGACAGATCTATCCTATGGCTACACCTTC. The chain combines TRBV21-1 with TRBJ1-2; TRBD1 reflects the table's D call only, with no check against the DNA. TRBV21-1 is termed a pseudogene. The CDR3 spans 16 residues.

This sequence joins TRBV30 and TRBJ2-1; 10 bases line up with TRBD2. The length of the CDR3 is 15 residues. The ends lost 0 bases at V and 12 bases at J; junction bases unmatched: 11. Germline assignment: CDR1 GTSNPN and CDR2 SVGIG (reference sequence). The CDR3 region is CAWSVGSSGSVGQFF. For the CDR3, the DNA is TGTGCCTGGAGTGTTGGGTCTAGCGGGAGCGTGGGGCAGTTCTTC.

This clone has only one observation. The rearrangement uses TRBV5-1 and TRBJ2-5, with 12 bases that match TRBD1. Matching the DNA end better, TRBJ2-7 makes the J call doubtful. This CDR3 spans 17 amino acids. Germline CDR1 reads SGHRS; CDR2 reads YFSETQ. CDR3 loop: CASRGSRDRGRSYEQYF. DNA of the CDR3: TGCGCCAGCAGGGGCTCCAGGGACAGGGGGCGAAGCTACGAGCAGTACTTC.

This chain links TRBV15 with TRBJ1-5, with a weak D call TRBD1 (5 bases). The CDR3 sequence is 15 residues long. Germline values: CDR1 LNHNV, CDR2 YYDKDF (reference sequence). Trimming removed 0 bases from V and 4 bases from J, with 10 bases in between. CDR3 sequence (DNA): TGTGCCACCAGCAGAGATTGGGGGGGTAATCAGCCCCAGCATTTT. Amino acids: CATSRDWGGNQPQHF.

In DNA, the CDR3 is TGTGCCAGCAGCGTAGAGTGGACAGGGGCTGAGCAGTTCTTC. Protein: CASSVEWTGAEQFF. The chain links TRBV9 to TRBJ2-1; 9 nucleotides align to TRBD1. CDR3 length: 14 residues. Germline V gene data show CDR1 as SGDLS and CDR2 as YYNGEE. V dropped 0 bases and J dropped 9; count of bases not matched to a gene: 4.